These T cell receptor beta chains were read from a single sample in a study of blood T cell repertoires in COVID-19. Clones were read by immunoSEQ multiplex PCR, and TCRdb kept only the in-frame ones, dropping some. The sample lists approximately 200,000 clones; just under 90% were seen once. Sequenced sample: PBMCs or T cells enriched from blood (not recorded which). These TCRs come from a man aged 25 to 40 who had recovered from COVID-19. The CDR3 runs from the conserved cysteine through the conserved F or W. D genes are given only for firm matches. Part of the rows lack a size; the others show once, few, many or a class for expanded clones.

J,size,V,D,CDR3,DNA
TRBJ1-2,NA,TRBV10-2,NA,CASRQGNLNYGYTF,TGCGCCAGCCGGCAGGGGAATCTGAACTATGGCTACACCTTC
TRBJ1-1,few,TRBV7-2,NA,CASSLAQAGEAFF,TGTGCCAGCAGCTTAGCTCAGGCAGGTGAAGCTTTCTTT
TRBJ1-6,NA,TRBV2,NA,CASRLQDSYNSPLHF,TGTGCCAGCAGGCTTCAAGATAGCTATAATTCACCCCTCCACTTT
TRBJ1-1,few,TRBV7-2,NA,CASSKTAMNTEAFF,TGTGCCAGCAGCAAGACAGCGATGAACACTGAAGCTTTCTTT
TRBJ2-3,NA,TRBV28,NA,CASRRGAPDTQYF,TGTGCCAGCAGACGGGGGGCCCCAGATACGCAGTATTTT
TRBJ2-3,NA,TRBV6-2/TRBV6-3,NA,CASSSPKNELDTQYF,TGTGCCAGCAGCTCCCCTAAGAACGAGCTGGATACGCAGTATTTT
TRBJ1-4,NA,TRBV19,TRBD1,CASSPRGLGEKLFF,TGTGCCAGTAGTCCCAGGGGGCTTGGGGAAAAACTGTTTTTT
TRBJ2-1,NA,TRBV19,TRBD1,CASSIGDRGTREQFF,TGTGCCAGTAGTATAGGAGACAGGGGCACAAGGGAGCAGTTCTTC
TRBJ2-5,NA,TRBV11-2,TRBD2,CASSANGGLQETQYF,TGTGCCAGCAGCGCTAATGGGGGACTACAAGAGACCCAGTACTTC
TRBJ2-1,NA,TRBV9,TRBD2,CASSVLSWTSGSVDEQFF,TGTGCCAGCAGCGTTCTCTCTTGGACTAGCGGGAGTGTCGATGAGCAGTTCTTC
TRBJ1-4,NA,TRBV5-8,TRBD1,CASSLVDRGTNEKLFF,TGTGCCAGCAGCTTGGTAGACAGGGGAACTAATGAAAAACTGTTTTTT
TRBJ1-2,NA,TRBV15,NA,CATSRDFTDLYGYTF,TGTGCCACCAGCAGAGATTTTACAGACCTATATGGCTACACCTTC
TRBJ2-2,NA,TRBV18,NA,CASSPRSATGELFF,TGTGCCAGCTCACCACGTAGCGCGACCGGGGAGCTGTTTTTT
TRBJ1-1,few,TRBV27,NA,CASSTRFGTEAFF,TGTGCCAGCAGTACCAGATTCGGGACTGAAGCTTTCTTT
TRBJ1-5,NA,TRBV7-9,NA,CASSLGQGMIQPQHF,TGTGCCAGCAGCTTAGGCCAGGGGATGATTCAGCCCCAGCATTTT
TRBJ2-5,NA,TRBV19,TRBD1,CASSKARGFRETQYF,TGTGCCAGTAGTAAAGCCAGGGGGTTTCGAGAGACCCAGTACTTC
TRBJ2-7,NA,TRBV9,TRBD1,CASSVKFGQGINEQYF,TGTGCCAGCAGCGTAAAGTTCGGACAGGGGATAAACGAGCAGTACTTC
TRBJ2-3,NA,TRBV10-3,TRBD1,CAITDGQAKGDTQYF,TGTGCCATCACCGACGGACAGGCCAAGGGAGATACGCAGTATTTT
TRBJ2-5,NA,TRBV11-2,NA,CASSSTSGLLTGTQYF,TGTGCCAGCAGCTCCACATCGGGACTCCTTACGGGGACCCAGTACTTC
TRBJ1-1,NA,TRBV11-2,TRBD1,CASTQTGQMGAFF,TGTGCCAGCACCCAGACAGGGCAAATGGGAGCTTTCTTT
TRBJ2-5,once,TRBV27,NA,CASSFFPPDGLNSHQETQYF,TGTGCCAGCAGTTTCTTTCCTCCGGACGGACTTAATTCCCACCAAGAGACCCAGTACTTC
TRBJ2-5,NA,TRBV11-1,TRBD1,CASSSGQGLLETQYF,TGTGCCAGCAGCTCCGGACAGGGTCTCTTGGAGACCCAGTACTTC
TRBJ1-5,NA,TRBV14,NA,CASSQDPYQPQHF,TGTGCCAGCAGCCAAGATCCTTATCAGCCCCAGCATTTT
TRBJ2-5,NA,TRBV7-2,NA,CASSAAGAVGTQYF,TGTGCCAGCAGCGCCGCGGGGGCGGTCGGGACCCAGTACTTC
TRBJ2-7,NA,TRBV6-6,NA,CASTLRGEGAYEQYF,TGTGCCAGCACCCTAAGGGGGGAGGGGGCCTACGAGCAGTACTTC
TRBJ2-2,NA,TRBV2,TRBD1,CASRASTGGTGELFF,TGTGCCAGCAGGGCTAGTACAGGGGGCACCGGGGAGCTGTTTTTT
TRBJ1-4,NA,TRBV9,NA,CASRRSPGRDTEKLFF,TGTGCCAGCAGACGTAGTCCGGGACGGGACACTGAAAAACTGTTTTTT
TRBJ2-6,NA,TRBV7-6,TRBD2,CASSLVLAGQLTGANVLTF,TGTGCCAGCAGCTTAGTGTTAGCGGGCCAGCTAACTGGGGCCAACGTCCTGACTTTC
TRBJ2-1,NA,TRBV7-6,NA,CASSLGETSNEQFF,TGTGCCAGCAGCTTAGGAGAGACTAGTAATGAGCAGTTCTTC
TRBJ1-1,once,TRBV27,TRBD1,CASSLTGKMNTEAFF,TGTGCCAGCAGTTTGACAGGGAAGATGAACACTGAAGCTTTCTTT
TRBJ2-7,NA,TRBV7-2,NA,CASSLLDDLPYEQYF,TGTGCCAGCAGCCTTTTAGATGACTTGCCCTACGAGCAGTACTTC
TRBJ2-4,NA,TRBV15,TRBD2,CATSREASGNFMAKNIQYF,TGTGCCACCAGCAGAGAAGCTAGCGGGAATTTTATGGCCAAAAACATTCAGTACTTC
TRBJ1-3,NA,TRBV5-6,NA,CASSLVGEGSGNTIYF,TGTGCCAGCAGCTTAGTTGGGGAGGGTTCTGGAAACACCATATATTTT
TRBJ2-7,NA,TRBV5-1,TRBD1,CASSYGTGGSSYEQYF,TGCGCCAGCAGCTACGGGACAGGTGGGAGCTCCTACGAGCAGTACTTC
TRBJ1-2,NA,TRBV5-4,TRBD1,CASSSTGNYGYTF,TGTGCCAGCAGCTCGACAGGGAACTATGGCTACACCTTC
TRBJ1-2,few,TRBV5-1,TRBD1,CASSLGGTGGFYGYTF,TGCGCCAGCAGCTTGGGTGGGACAGGGGGCTTCTATGGCTACACCTTC
TRBJ2-1,NA,TRBV28,TRBD2,CASSLFLAGGTEQFF,TGTGCCAGCAGTTTATTTCTAGCGGGTGGGACTGAGCAGTTCTTC
TRBJ1-2,once,TRBV4-1,NA,CASKSAAGPYGYTF,TGCGCCAGCAAGTCCGCTGCCGGTCCCTATGGCTACACCTTC
TRBJ2-2,NA,TRBV28,TRBD1,CASRTGSTGELFF,TGTGCCAGCAGGACAGGGTCCACCGGGGAGCTGTTTTTT
TRBJ2-2,NA,TRBV5-1,NA,CASSLAQGTGGELFF,TGCGCCAGCAGCTTGGCTCAGGGGACGGGCGGGGAGCTGTTTTTT
TRBJ1-1,NA,TRBV19,NA,CASSPGSQRLKGEAFF,TGTGCCAGTAGTCCGGGATCCCAGAGACTTAAGGGTGAAGCTTTCTTT
TRBJ2-3,NA,TRBV28,TRBD1,CASSFGDRDQTDTQYF,TGTGCCAGCAGTTTTGGGGACAGGGACCAAACAGATACGCAGTATTTT
TRBJ1-5,once,TRBV11-2,NA,CASSLVSGTNQPQHF,TGTGCCAGCAGCTTAGTATCAGGTACTAATCAGCCCCAGCATTTT
TRBJ2-1,NA,TRBV30,NA,CAYAGFYNEQFF,TGTGCGTACGCGGGGTTTTACAATGAGCAGTTCTTC
TRBJ2-1,NA,TRBV3-1/TRBV3-2,NA,CASSQERTEMETYNEQFF,TGTGCCAGCAGCCAAGAACGGACAGAAATGGAAACTTACAATGAGCAGTTCTTC
TRBJ2-3,NA,TRBV11-2,TRBD2,CASTASGTNTQYF,TGTGCCAGCACAGCTAGCGGGACTAATACGCAGTATTTT
TRBJ1-1,once,TRBV7-2,TRBD1,CASSLTLSGGTEAFF,TGTGCCAGCAGCTTAACACTCTCAGGGGGCACTGAAGCTTTCTTT
TRBJ1-1,once,TRBV7-9,NA,CASSLGAANTEAFF,TGTGCCAGCAGCTTGGGGGCCGCGAACACTGAAGCTTTCTTT
TRBJ2-5,NA,TRBV7-9,TRBD1,CASSSRDRGVETQYF,TGTGCCAGCAGCTCGCGGGACAGGGGCGTTGAGACCCAGTACTTC
TRBJ1-5,few,TRBV6-1,NA,CASSESGAGQPQHF,TGTGCCAGCAGTGAGAGCGGGGCAGGGCAGCCCCAGCATTTT
TRBJ1-3,NA,TRBV3-1/TRBV3-2,NA,CASSQAGNTIYF,TGTGCCAGCTCACAGGCAGGAAACACCATATATTTT
TRBJ1-5,NA,TRBV4-3,TRBD1,CASSQDGLRTGINQPQHF,TGCGCCAGCAGCCAAGACGGTTTGAGGACAGGGATTAATCAGCCCCAGCATTTT
TRBJ2-1,NA,TRBV7-6,TRBD2,CASSPSGGVSYNEQFF,TGTGCCAGCAGCCCTAGCGGGGGGGTCTCCTACAATGAGCAGTTCTTC
TRBJ2-3,NA,TRBV7-2,NA,CASSFGSVGPDTQYF,TGTGCCAGCAGCTTTGGGAGCGTGGGTCCAGATACGCAGTATTTT
TRBJ2-2,once,TRBV3-1/TRBV3-2,NA,CASSQDYRATGELFF,TGTGCCAGCAGCCAAGATTACAGGGCCACCGGGGAGCTGTTTTTT
TRBJ1-4,NA,TRBV10-3,TRBD1,CAISESRYRGHEKLFF,TGTGCCATCAGTGAGTCGAGATACAGGGGACATGAAAAACTGTTTTTT
TRBJ1-1,NA,TRBV18,NA,CASSPLDRNTEAFF,TGTGCCAGCTCACCTCTGGACAGAAATACTGAAGCTTTCTTT